The 10 T cell receptor beta chains below were found in one sample sequenced in a study of shared clonotypes between healthy human individuals. Some clones are missing from TCRdb's copy, which holds only in-frame ones; the method was immunoSEQ multiplex PCR. Of millions of clones listed, just over 90% are singletons. The sequencing sample was made of naive CD4+ T cells sorted from blood. Subset of the sample: CD45RA+ positively selected. The receptor source for this set is a man between 18 and 35 years old in good health.

This chain uses TRBV4-3 with TRBJ2-7; the match to TRBD1 covers 7 bases. Germline V gives CDR1 LGHNA, CDR2 YSLEER. The CDR3 sequence is 14 residues long. V dropped 4 bases and J dropped 2; count of bases not matched to a gene: 5. The CDR3 coding sequence is TGCGCCAGCAGCCGCGAGACAGGGCCCTACGAGCAGTACTTC. Residues: CASSRETGPYEQYF.

This chain joins TRBV10-2 and TRBJ1-1; D might be TRBD1 (5 bases). V lost 6 bases to trimming and J lost 0 bases, with 11 bases between them. Germline V gene data show CDR1 as WSHSY and CDR2 as SAAADI. The CDR3 extends over 14 amino acids. Written as DNA, the CDR3 is TGCGCCAGCAGGGTCGGGACGGTGAACACTGAAGCTTTCTTT. This encodes CASRVGTVNTEAFF.

The V call is TRBV27, the J call TRBJ1-6, with D uncertain. In germline, CDR1 is MNHEY, CDR2 SMNVEV (reference sequence). Between the trimmed V and J ends, which lost 8 bases and 0 bases, there was a span of 20 bases. The CDR3 has 18 amino acids. The CDR3: CASLPLLGSSSYNSPLHF. The CDR3 DNA sequence: TGTGCCAGCCTCCCTCTCCTGGGATCGAGCTCCTATAATTCACCCCTCCACTTT.

The chain carries TRBV5-1 and TRBJ2-7, with a tentative D call TRBD2 (6 bases). CDR1 is SGHRS, CDR2 YFSETQ, per germline. The CDR3 sequence is 16 residues long. The V gene lost 4 bases and the J gene lost 3 bases, with 20 bases spanning the gap. DNA for the CDR3: TGCGCCAGCAGCCGGAGCGTCGTGGACGGGGGCTACGAGCAGTACTTC. Translating it yields CASSRSVVDGGYEQYF.

The V gene is TRBV25-1, the J gene TRBJ2-2; 10 nucleotides line up with TRBD1. J lost 6 bases, V lost 4 bases, and 14 bases had no gene match. CDR1 and CDR2 from the germline V gene are MGHDK and SYGVNS. The CDR3 has 18 amino acids. CDR3 in DNA: TGTGCCAGCAGTGTAAAGGGACAGGGGACTAGAACACCCGGGGAGCTGTTTTTT. Translation: CASSVKGQGTRTPGELFF.

The chain couples TRBV10-3 to TRBJ1-1; 8 bases map to TRBD1. This CDR3 comprises 14 residues. The germline CDR1 and CDR2 sequences are ENHRY and SYGVKD. The V and J ends lost 4 bases and 1 base, in that order; junction bases with no gene match: 2. The CDR3 region is CAISAGQENTEAFF. In DNA, the CDR3 is TGTGCCATCAGTGCGGGACAGGAGAACACTGAAGCTTTCTTT.

About this clone: Other DNA sequences in this sample translate to the same CDR3. The chain carries TRBV5-1 and TRBJ2-3; 13 nucleotides match TRBD2. The V and J ends lost 0 bases and 0 bases, in that order; junction bases with no gene match: 1. This CDR3 contains 17 residues. Germline V gene data show CDR1 as SGHRS and CDR2 as YFSETQ. The CDR3 loop is CASSLGLAGGSTDTQYF. The CDR3, as DNA: TGCGCCAGCAGCTTGGGACTAGCGGGGGGTAGCACAGATACGCAGTATTTT.

The chain joins TRBV18 to TRBJ1-1; the match to TRBD1 covers 7 bases. Germline V gives CDR1 KGHSH, CDR2 LQKENI. V lost 5 bases and J lost 3; bases outside the gene matches: 6. This CDR3 region has 14 residues. The CDR3 DNA reads TGTGCCAGCTCAGCCGGACAGGCCGACACTGAAGCTTTCTTT. Translation: CASSAGQADTEAFF.

The V call is TRBV6-6, the J call TRBJ1-2; D may be TRBD1 (5 bases). Trimming shortened V by 3 bases and J by 8 bases, and 16 bases separated the two germline ends. Germline lookup yields CDR1 MNHNY and CDR2 SVGAGI (reference sequence). The CDR3 sequence is 14 residues long. CDR3 residues: CASSYSQGARGYTF. In DNA, the CDR3 is TGTGCCAGCAGTTATAGTCAAGGGGCTCGAGGCTACACCTTC.

In its sample, this clone was seen a few times. The chain links TRBV9 to TRBJ1-4; unclear D gene. Germline V gives CDR1 SGDLS, CDR2 YYNGEE. The CDR3 is 14 amino acids. V shed 0 bases and J shed 7 bases, with 10 bases lying between them. The DNA for the CDR3 is TGTGCCAGCAGCGTAGACCCGGAGAGTGAAAAACTGTTTTTT. Residues: CASSVDPESEKLFF. Looking up the rest from reference TRBV9 and TRBJ1-4 gives the full variable domain: DSGVTQTPKHLITATGQRVTLRCSPRSGDLSVYWYQQSLDQGLQFLIQYYNGEERAKGNILERFSAQQFPDLHSELNLSSLELGDSALYFCASSVDPESEKLFFGSGTQLSVL.